The T cell receptor beta chain described here comes from a study of blood T cell repertoires in COVID-19. For the study at large: Researchers got acute and convalescent COVID-19 samples from the United States, Italy and Spain. The cDNA or gDNA used as material had been derived from T cells, B-cell-depleted T cells, or PBMCs.

Participants were aged about 18 to 100 years from around 26 US areas. The length of the CDR3 is 13 residues. In germline, CDR1 is MNHEY, CDR2 SVGAGI. This clone has only one observation. Generated by immunoSEQ multiplex PCR, the TCRdb table keeps only in-frame clones and is missing some. The table records 290,000 or so clones, around 84% of them present only once. Sequencing was carried out using PBMCs or T cells enriched from blood (not recorded which). The chain is built from TRBV6-5 and TRBJ1-5; weak D call: TRBD1 (6 bases). This clonotype was obtained from a man in his forties or fifties who had been exposed to COVID-19. CDR3 DNA sequence: TGTGCGAGCCGCGACAGGAGCAATCAGCCCCAGCATTTT. It codes for CASRDRSNQPQHF.